This T cell receptor (beta chain) was identified during a study of OX40 agonist ivuxolimab in advanced cancers. The protocol was immunoSEQ multiplex PCR, while the TCRdb copy is restricted to in-frame clones and leaves out a portion. Of 65,000 to 80,000 clones in the sample, about 90% are singletons; the top ten hold just over 0.3%. CDR1 SQVTM and CDR2 ANQGSEA come from the germline V gene. CDR3 length: 12 amino acids. Trimming shortened V by 5 bases and J by 0 bases, and 6 bases separated the two germline ends. The clonotype originates from an adult with an advanced solid tumor such as melanoma, head and neck, liver or kidney cancer. The chain couples TRBV29-1 to TRBJ2-3; either TRBD1 or TRBD2 may supply D (5 bases each). The sequencing here drew on CD4+ or CD8+ T cells sorted from blood, taken in a trial of the OX40 agonist ivuxolimab. CDR3 sequence (DNA): TGCAGCGTTCGGGACAGCACAGATACGCAGTATTTT. This sequence encodes CSVRDSTDTQYF.